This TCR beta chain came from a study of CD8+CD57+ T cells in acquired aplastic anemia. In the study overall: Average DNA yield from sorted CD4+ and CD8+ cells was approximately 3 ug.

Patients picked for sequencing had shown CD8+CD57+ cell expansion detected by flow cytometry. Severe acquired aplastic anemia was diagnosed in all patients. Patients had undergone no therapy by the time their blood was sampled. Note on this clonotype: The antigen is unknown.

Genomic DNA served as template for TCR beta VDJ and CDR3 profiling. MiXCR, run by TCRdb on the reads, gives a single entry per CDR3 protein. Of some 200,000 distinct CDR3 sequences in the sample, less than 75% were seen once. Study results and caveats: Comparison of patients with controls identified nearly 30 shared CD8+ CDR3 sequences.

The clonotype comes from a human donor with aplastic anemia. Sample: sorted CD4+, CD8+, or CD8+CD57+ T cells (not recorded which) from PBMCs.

The DNA for the CDR3 is TGTGCCAGCAGCGTAGGGACAGGTTTTGCTGAAGCTTTCTTT. Protein sequence: CASSVGTGFAEAFF. V gene TRBV9 combines with J gene TRBJ1-1; TRBD1 matches 7 bases. The CDR3 runs to 14 residues. The germline V gene encodes CDR1 SGDLS and CDR2 YYNGEE. The trim removed 0 bases at V and 6 bases at J, leaving 5 bases unmatched.